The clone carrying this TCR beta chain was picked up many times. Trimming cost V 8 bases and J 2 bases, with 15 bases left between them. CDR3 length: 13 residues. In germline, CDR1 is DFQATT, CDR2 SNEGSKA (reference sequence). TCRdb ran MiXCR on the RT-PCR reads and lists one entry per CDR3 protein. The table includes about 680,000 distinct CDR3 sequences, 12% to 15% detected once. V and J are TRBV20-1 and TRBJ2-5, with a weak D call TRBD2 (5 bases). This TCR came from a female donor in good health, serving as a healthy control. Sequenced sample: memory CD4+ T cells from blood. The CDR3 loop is CSYSEGGQETQYF. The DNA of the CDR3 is TGCAGTTACTCCGAGGGCGGTCAAGAGACCCAGTACTTC.